Below are 27 T cell receptor beta chains sequenced from a single sample in a study of T cell changes during pregnancy in multiple sclerosis. TCRdb's copy holds only in-frame clones and misses some; the assay was immunoSEQ multiplex PCR. The table lists approximately 44,000 clones, roughly 92% of them singletons. Sequencing used CD4+ T cells from peripheral blood mononuclear cells, obtained in the first trimester of pregnancy. The source of these receptors is a female donor with multiple sclerosis, enrolled in a pregnancy study.

The V call is TRBV6-6, the J call TRBJ1-1; D gene uncertain. The V end lost 5 bases, the J end lost 7 bases, and 14 bases lay between the germline ends. CDR1 is MNHNY and CDR2 is SVGAGI in the germline V gene (reference sequence). CDR3 length: 13 residues. The CDR3 DNA reads TGTGCCAGCAGTCACACCCCACTAGGTGAAGCTTTCTTT. Translation gives CASSHTPLGEAFF.

This clone was counted only a few times. Here the CDR3 DNA reads TGTGCCATTGGACGGGAGCTCAATCAGCCCCAGCATTTT. It yields the protein CAIGRELNQPQHF. The chain is built from TRBV10-3 and TRBJ1-5; D is uncertain. Trimming pared 9 bases from V and 3 bases from J, leaving 12 bases between. The CDR3 is 13 residues long. CDR1 and CDR2 from the germline V gene are ENHRY and SYGVKD.

The genes are TRBV11-2 and TRBJ2-7; 9 bases are shared with TRBD2. Germline CDR1 reads SGHAT; CDR2 reads FQNNGV. The V gene end was trimmed by 0 bases and the J gene end by 3 bases; junction bases not matched to a gene: 9. The CDR3 is 17 residues long. In nucleotides, the CDR3 is TGTGCCAGCAGCTTAGACGTTCTAGCGGGATTAGTCTACGAGCAGTACTTC. This gives the protein CASSLDVLAGLVYEQYF.

This chain connects TRBV27 to TRBJ2-6; the D gene is possibly TRBD1 (5 bases). Trimming shortened V by 4 bases and J by 0 bases, and 13 bases separated the two germline ends. Germline lookup yields CDR1 MNHEY and CDR2 SMNVEV (reference sequence). There are 17 residues in the CDR3. CDR3 region: CASSSEGVLSGANVLTF. DNA for the CDR3: TGTGCCAGCAGTTCCGAAGGGGTACTCTCTGGGGCCAACGTCCTGACTTTC.

J is TRBJ2-2 and V is TRBV7-8; 7 bases align to TRBD1. The CDR3 extends over 15 amino acids. Trimming at V came to 5 bases and at J to 3 bases, leaving 6 bases not matched to a gene. The germline V gene has CDR1 SGHVS and CDR2 FQNEAQ. The CDR3 is CASSMDRLYTGELFF. The CDR3, as DNA: TGTGCCAGCAGCATGGACAGGCTTTACACCGGGGAGCTGTTTTTT. Complete variable domain (other parts from reference TRBV7-8 and TRBJ2-2): GAGVSQSPRYKVAKRGQDVALRCDPISGHVSLFWYQQALGQGPEFLTYFQNEAQLDKSGLPSDRFFAERPEGSVSTLKIQRTQQEDSAVYLCASSMDRLYTGELFFGEGSRLTVL.

This clone was detected only a few times. The rearrangement uses TRBV29-1 and TRBJ2-3; TRBD2 agrees at 11 bases. This CDR3 spans 18 amino acids. From germline, CDR1 is SQVTM and CDR2 ANQGSEA. Losses at the gene ends were 3 bases for V and 3 bases for J; bases not matched to a gene: 14. CDR3 amino acids: CSVEASGRTGVWTDTQYF. The CDR3 bases are TGCAGCGTTGAGGCTAGCGGGAGGACTGGGGTGTGGACAGATACGCAGTATTTT.

This clone was recorded once. The chain combines TRBV6-5 with TRBJ1-5; 9 nucleotides agree with TRBD1. CDR3 length: 15 residues. Germline CDR1 MNHEY, CDR2 SVGAGI. J was trimmed by 1 base and V by 5 bases; bases with no gene match: 3. In DNA form, the CDR3 reads TGTGCCAGCAGTCCGACAGGGGGGAGCAATCAGCCCCAGCATTTT. Translated: CASSPTGGSNQPQHF.

As for this clone: This sample also contains other DNA sequences that code for the same CDR3. The rearrangement uses TRBV6-6 and TRBJ1-5, with 10 bases matching TRBD1. The ends lost 6 bases at V and 4 bases at J; junction bases unmatched: 9. The CDR3 has 16 amino acids. The germline V gene has CDR1 MNHNY and CDR2 SVGAGI (reference sequence). The CDR3, as DNA: TGTGCCAGCAGCATCGGGGACAGGGGTGGTAATCAGCCCCAGCATTTT. This encodes CASSIGDRGGNQPQHF.

This clone has a single count. The chain recombines TRBV7-8 with TRBJ2-7, with TRBD1 matching 10 bases. Trimming removed 4 bases from V and 2 bases from J; junction bases left unmatched: 8. CDR1 and CDR2 from the germline V gene are SGHVS and FQNEAQ. There are 16 residues in the CDR3. The CDR3 spells CASSWGPGTGAYEQYF. Here the CDR3 DNA reads TGTGCCAGCAGCTGGGGCCCCGGGACAGGGGCCTACGAGCAGTACTTC. Based on the CDR3 plus reference TRBV7-8 and TRBJ2-7, the full variable domain is GAGVSQSPRYKVAKRGQDVALRCDPISGHVSLFWYQQALGQGPEFLTYFQNEAQLDKSGLPSDRFFAERPEGSVSTLKIQRTQQEDSAVYLCASSWGPGTGAYEQYFGPGTRLTVT.

The chain joins TRBV10-3 to TRBJ1-2; D gene uncertain. The CDR3 length is 13 residues. The V gene's germline CDR1 is ENHRY and CDR2 SYGVKD. V shed 4 bases and J shed 8 bases, with 14 bases lying between them. CDR3 region: CAISASVGGGYTF. The CDR3 DNA is TGTGCCATCAGTGCCAGTGTTGGAGGCGGCTACACCTTC.

This rearrangement joins TRBV30 to TRBJ2-5, with TRBD2 matching 9 bases. The end of the DNA aligns better with TRBJ2-7, so the J call may be wrong. This CDR3 has 16 amino acids. The germline gives CDR1 GTSNPN, CDR2 SVGIG (reference sequence). The CDR3 is CAWSVGASGMSYEQYF. The DNA of the CDR3 is TGTGCCTGGAGTGTGGGGGCTAGCGGGATGTCCTACGAGCAGTACTTC.

The CDR3 bases are TGTGCCAGCAGCGTAAAAGGGGAGGCGAACACTGAAGCTTTCTTT. This sequence encodes CASSVKGEANTEAFF. The chain employs TRBV9 and TRBJ1-1, with a possible D match to TRBD1 (5 bases). Looked up from germline, CDR1 is SGDLS and CDR2 is YYNGEE. CDR3 length: 15 residues. Trimming removed 1 base from V and 1 base from J, with 11 bases in between.

V usage is TRBV6-5 and J usage is TRBJ2-3, with 10 bases that match TRBD2. V shed 4 bases and J 8 bases; nucleotides not matched to a gene: 9. Germline V gene data show CDR1 as MNHEY and CDR2 as SVGAGI. The length of the CDR3 is 15 residues. CDR3 nucleotides: TGTGCCAGCAGTTTACGAGCGGGAGGGCCGACTACGCAGTATTTT. Residues: CASSLRAGGPTTQYF.

The genes are TRBV19 and TRBJ2-1; the match to TRBD2 covers 7 bases. CDR1 and CDR2 (germline): LNHDA, SQIVND (reference sequence). The CDR3 consists of 17 residues. V shed 5 bases and J 1 base; nucleotides not matched to a gene: 11. The CDR3 loop reads CASSYSGGGLSYNEQFF. CDR3 sequence (DNA): TGTGCCAGTAGTTACTCGGGAGGTGGGCTGTCCTACAATGAGCAGTTCTTC.

This chain connects TRBV11-2 to TRBJ2-2; 11 bases match TRBD1. Unmatched junction bases numbered 3, after V lost 8 bases and J lost 4 bases. Germline V lookup: CDR1 SGHAT, CDR2 FQNNGV. This CDR3 region has 14 residues. DNA for the CDR3: TGTGCCAGCGGGGGACAGGGGGTCACCGGGGAGCTGTTTTTT. It codes for CASGGQGVTGELFF.

This clone has just one count. This chain uses TRBV6-6 with TRBJ2-1; TRBD2 matches 12 bases. The CDR3 is 16 amino acids. V was pared by 5 bases and J by 2 bases, with 4 bases of the junction left unmatched. Per germline, CDR1 MNHNY and CDR2 SVGAGI (reference sequence). CDR3 in DNA: TGTGCCAGCAGTCCCAGACTAGCGGGAGCCTACAATGAGCAGTTCTTC. As protein: CASSPRLAGAYNEQFF.

The chain is built from TRBV5-1 and TRBJ2-7; D possibly corresponds to TRBD1 (7 bases). The ends were cut back, 0 bases at V and 2 bases at J, with 12 bases in the middle. CDR3 length: 15 residues. Germline V gene lookup returns CDR1 SGHRS and CDR2 YFSETQ. The DNA for the CDR3 is TGCGCCAGCAGCTTGGCCGGGGGACAGCCCTACGAGCAGTACTTC. It specifies CASSLAGGQPYEQYF.

This chain connects TRBV28 to TRBJ1-2; D perhaps matches TRBD1 (6 bases). CDR1 is MDHEN and CDR2 is SYDVKM in the germline V gene. The CDR3 is 15 residues long. Trimming shortened V by 6 bases and J by 2 bases, and 16 bases separated the two germline ends. CDR3: CASSGNRVYNYGYTF. CDR3 coding DNA: TGTGCCAGCAGCGGAAACAGGGTATACAACTATGGCTACACCTTC.

The chain links TRBV7-3 to TRBJ2-1, with 12 bases matching TRBD2. The CDR3 has 15 residues. Per germline, CDR1 SGHTA and CDR2 FQGTGA. The V gene end was trimmed by 1 base and the J gene end by 7 bases; junction bases not matched to a gene: 2. CDR3 in DNA: TGTGCCAGCAGCTTAAGGACTAGCGGGATGAATGAGCAGTTCTTC. It encodes CASSLRTSGMNEQFF.

The gene calls are TRBV21-1 and TRBJ2-1; the DNA was not used to check the table's D call, TRBD2. TRBV21-1 is an annotated pseudogene. The CDR3 length is 13 residues. CDR3: CASSSRGSNEQFF. The CDR3, as DNA: TGTGCCAGCAGTTCTAGAGGTAGCAATGAGCAGTTCTTC.

This clone was seen only once. The rearrangement links TRBV7-2 to TRBJ1-1; tentative D call: TRBD1 (6 bases). Germline assignment: CDR1 SGHTA and CDR2 FQGNSA. This CDR3 is 15 amino acids long. V lost 5 bases and J lost 5, with 18 bases in between. In DNA, the CDR3 is TGTGCCAGCAGCCAAAGGGGGGGGCGCGAGACTGAAGCTTTCTTT. It codes for CASSQRGGRETEAFF.

The gene calls are TRBV9 and TRBJ2-1; a weak D match, TRBD2 (5 bases). Germline V lookup: CDR1 SGDLS, CDR2 YYNGEE. The CDR3 sequence is 15 residues long. With 4 bases removed from V and 5 bases from J, the gap between germline ends came to 16 bases. The CDR3 here is CASSPRGLWDNEQFF. CDR3 sequence (DNA): TGTGCCAGCAGCCCACGAGGGTTGTGGGACAATGAGCAGTTCTTC. Combining the CDR3 with reference TRBV9 and TRBJ2-1 gives the whole variable domain DSGVTQTPKHLITATGQRVTLRCSPRSGDLSVYWYQQSLDQGLQFLIQYYNGEERAKGNILERFSAQQFPDLHSELNLSSLELGDSALYFCASSPRGLWDNEQFFGPGTRLTVL.

This chain connects TRBV28 to TRBJ2-3; the D gene is possibly TRBD1 (6 bases). This CDR3 has 14 residues. The ends were cut back, 2 bases at V and 4 bases at J, with 10 bases in the middle. CDR1 and CDR2 (germline): MDHEN, SYDVKM. The CDR3 sequence: CASSLGGSPDTQYF. The CDR3 bases are TGTGCCAGCAGTTTAGGGGGCTCCCCAGATACGCAGTATTTT.

The genes are TRBV6-1 and TRBJ2-7; TRBD2 agrees at 7 bases. Germline V gene lookup returns CDR1 MNHNS and CDR2 SASEGT. CDR3 length equals 14 residues. V shed 5 bases, J shed 2 bases, and the junction held 6 bases outside the gene matches. The CDR3 spells CASSRPSGTYEQYF. DNA of the CDR3: TGTGCCAGCAGTCGGCCTAGCGGTACCTACGAGCAGTACTTC.

The chain links TRBV18 to TRBJ2-5; 11 positions agree with TRBD2. CDR3 length: 18 amino acids. With V trimmed by 2 bases and J by 2 bases, 10 bases remained unmatched. Looked up from germline, CDR1 is KGHSH and CDR2 is LQKENI. CDR3 amino acids: CASSPTRQLAGVQETQYF. The CDR3 DNA is TGTGCCAGCTCACCAACCCGGCAACTAGCGGGAGTACAAGAGACCCAGTACTTC. The whole variable domain, filled in from reference TRBV18 and TRBJ2-5, reads NAGVMQNPRHLVRRRGQEARLRCSPMKGHSHVYWYRQLPEEGLKFMVYLQKENIIDESGMPKERFSAEFPKEGPSILRIQQVVRGDSAAYFCASSPTRQLAGVQETQYFGPGTRLLVL.

The rearrangement uses TRBV7-9 and TRBJ2-3; possible D gene TRBD1, 6 bases. The CDR3 contains 16 residues. V lost 0 bases and J lost 2, with 12 bases in between. CDR1 is SEHNR, CDR2 FQNEAQ, per germline (reference sequence). CDR3 sequence reads: CASSLAQGRNTDTQYF. In DNA, the CDR3 is TGTGCCAGCAGCTTAGCCCAGGGGCGTAACACAGATACGCAGTATTTT. Full variable domain (rest looked up from reference TRBV7-9 and TRBJ2-3): DTGVSQNPRHKITKRGQNVTFRCDPISEHNRLYWYRQTLGQGPEFLTYFQNEAQLEKSRLLSDRFSAERPKGSFSTLEIQRTEQGDSAMYLCASSLAQGRNTDTQYFGPGTRLTVL.

The chain couples TRBV5-1 to TRBJ2-2; perhaps TRBD2 as D (5 bases). The CDR3 totals 15 residues. Trimming pared 0 bases from V and 3 bases from J, leaving 9 bases between. In germline, CDR1 is SGHRS, CDR2 YFSETQ. The CDR3, as DNA: TGCGCCAGCAGCTTGGCCTTGGGAGACACCGGGGAGCTGTTTTTT. Protein product: CASSLALGDTGELFF.